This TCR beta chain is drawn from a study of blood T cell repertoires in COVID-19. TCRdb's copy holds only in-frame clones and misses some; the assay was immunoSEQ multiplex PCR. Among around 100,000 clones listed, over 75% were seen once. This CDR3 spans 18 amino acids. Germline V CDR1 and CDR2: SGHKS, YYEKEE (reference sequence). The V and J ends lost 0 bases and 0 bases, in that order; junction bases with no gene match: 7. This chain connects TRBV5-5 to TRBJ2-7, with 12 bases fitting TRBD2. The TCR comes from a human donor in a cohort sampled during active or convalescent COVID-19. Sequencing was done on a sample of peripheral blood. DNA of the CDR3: TGTGCCAGCAGCTTGGATCCTAGCGGGGGGGGTCGCTCCTACGAGCAGTACTTC. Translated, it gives CASSLDPSGGGRSYEQYF.